One and the same sample provided the 12 T cell receptor beta chains below, sequenced in a study of T cells in Graves' hyperthyroidism and ophthalmopathy. Amplification of TCR beta CDR3 regions used RNA as the template. RT-PCR in the first round (using the HTBI primer set) targeted the TCR CDR3. TCRdb re-derived calls from the multiplex PCR reads in MiXCR, one entry per CDR3 protein. Among some 700,000 distinct CDR3 sequences, 17% were seen once, and the ten largest hold around 16%. The sequencing input was blood. The receptors come from a man aged 50 or older with Graves' hyperthyroidism.

This sequence joins TRBV7-9 and TRBJ2-5; TRBD2 matches 10 bases. Germline trimming cut 3 bases from V and 4 bases from J; bases unmatched to any gene: 8. This CDR3 is 16 amino acids long. Looked up from germline, CDR1 is SEHNR and CDR2 is FQNEAQ (reference sequence). The CDR3 reads CASSFSSGRGRETQYF. In DNA, the CDR3 is TGTGCCAGCAGCTTCAGCAGCGGGAGGGGGAGAGAGACCCAGTACTTC.

This clonotype was found a few times. The rearrangement joins TRBV30 to TRBJ2-6, with D possibly matching TRBD1 (5 bases). CDR3 size: 16 residues. V was trimmed by 3 bases and J by 0 bases, leaving 12 bases between them. CDR1 is GTSNPN and CDR2 is SVGIG in the germline V gene (reference sequence). CDR3: CAWRKPGNSGANVLTF. The CDR3 DNA is TGTGCCTGGAGAAAACCAGGGAACTCTGGGGCCAACGTCCTGACTTTC.

The chain employs TRBV30 and TRBJ1-1; the D gene is possibly TRBD1 (6 bases). CDR3 length: 13 amino acids. V lost 3 bases to trimming and J lost 4 bases, with 12 bases between them. CDR1 is GTSNPN, CDR2 SVGIG, per germline (reference sequence). DNA of the CDR3: TGTGCCTGGAGCGAGGGGGACCCCACTGAAGCTTTCTTT. It specifies CAWSEGDPTEAFF.

This clonotype was picked up many times. The chain employs TRBV13 and TRBJ2-7; tentatively, D is TRBD2 (6 bases). This CDR3 has 15 amino acids. Trimming removed 5 bases at V and 1 base at J, with 15 bases between. CDR1 is PRHDT, CDR2 FYEKMQ, per germline (reference sequence). The CDR3 is CASSTPGTPSYEQYF. CDR3 DNA sequence: TGTGCCAGCAGCACCCCCGGGACTCCGTCCTACGAGCAGTACTTC. The full variable domain, with the rest looked up from reference TRBV13 and TRBJ2-7, is AAGVIQSPRHLIKEKRETATLKCYPIPRHDTVYWYQQGPGQDPQFLISFYEKMQSDKGSIPDRFSAQQFSDYHSELNMSSLELGDSALYFCASSTPGTPSYEQYFGPGTRLTVT.

The CDR3 region is CSVKKGTGELFF. CDR3 DNA: TGCAGCGTTAAAAAGGGCACCGGGGAGCTGTTTTTT. The V and J genes are TRBV29-1 and TRBJ2-2; no reliable D call. Germline CDR1 reads SQVTM; CDR2 reads ANQGSEA. V was shortened by 5 bases and J by 4 bases, with 8 bases between the two germline ends. The CDR3 length is 12 residues.

Only a few counts were recorded for this clonotype. The chain uses TRBV6-4 and TRBJ2-5; D gene ambiguous. CDR1 is MRHNA and CDR2 is SNTAGT in the germline V gene. There are 13 residues in the CDR3. The ends were cut back, 11 bases at V and 5 bases at J, with 18 bases in the middle. This CDR3 reads CARIVRAKETQYF. The CDR3 DNA reads TGTGCCCGTATAGTACGCGCGAAGGAGACCCAGTACTTC.

In its sample, this clonotype was seen many times. This chain joins TRBV12-3 or TRBV12-4 and TRBJ2-3, with D unresolved. The length of the CDR3 is 14 residues. V was clipped by 1 base and J by 4 bases, with 9 bases between them. The CDR3 reads CASSLGPPADTQYF. CDR3 sequence (DNA): TGTGCCAGCAGTTTAGGCCCCCCGGCAGATACGCAGTATTTT.

The rearrangement joins TRBV19 to TRBJ2-3, with D perhaps matching TRBD2 (5 bases). Per the germline V gene, CDR1 is LNHDA and CDR2 is SQIVND (reference sequence). There are 14 residues in the CDR3. V lost 5 bases to trimming and J lost 4 bases, with 13 bases between them. This CDR3 reads CASSAGAAADTQYF. The CDR3 region has the DNA TGTGCCAGTAGTGCCGGAGCGGCGGCAGATACGCAGTATTTT. Filled out from reference TRBV19 and TRBJ2-3, the complete variable domain reads DGGITQSPKYLFRKEGQNVTLSCEQNLNHDAMYWYRQDPGQGLRLIYYSQIVNDFQKGDIAEGYSVSREKKESFPLTVTSAQKNPTAFYLCASSAGAAADTQYFGPGTRLTVL.

The V gene is TRBV28, the J gene TRBJ2-3; 7 bases map to TRBD1. Unmatched junction bases numbered 15, after V lost 4 bases and J lost 8 bases. The V gene's germline CDR1 is MDHEN and CDR2 SYDVKM. This CDR3 region has 16 residues. In DNA, the CDR3 is TGTGCCAGCAGTTCTTCTCGACAGGGCTCTAGGGGTACGCAGTATTTT. Its protein is CASSSSRQGSRGTQYF.

This clonotype showed up many times. The chain uses TRBV20-1 and TRBJ2-4; possibly TRBD1 for D (6 bases). Germline CDR1 DFQATT, CDR2 SNEGSKA (reference sequence). The V and J ends lost 0 bases and 2 bases respectively, with 20 bases between them. The CDR3 spans 18 residues. The chain's CDR3 is CSARERFGTPSPKNIQYF. In DNA form, the CDR3 reads TGCAGTGCTAGAGAGAGGTTTGGGACACCTTCCCCCAAAAACATTCAGTACTTC.

This chain connects TRBV27 to TRBJ2-1; no clear D gene. The CDR3 runs to 16 residues. The germline V gene encodes CDR1 MNHEY and CDR2 SMNVEV (reference sequence). V was cut by 1 base and J by 7 bases, with 17 bases left in between. The CDR3 DNA reads TGTGCCAGCAGTTTATTAAATCTAGTACCGGCTAATGAGCAGTTCTTC. It codes for CASSLLNLVPANEQFF.

This clonotype showed up many times. V and J are TRBV24-1 and TRBJ2-7; D is unresolved. Trimming shortened V by 0 bases and J by 5 bases, and 7 bases separated the two germline ends. This CDR3 region has 13 residues. Germline loops: CDR1 KGHDR, CDR2 SFDVKD. CDR3 sequence: CATSDLGSNEQYF. DNA of the CDR3: TGTGCCACCAGTGATTTGGGGTCGAACGAGCAGTACTTC.